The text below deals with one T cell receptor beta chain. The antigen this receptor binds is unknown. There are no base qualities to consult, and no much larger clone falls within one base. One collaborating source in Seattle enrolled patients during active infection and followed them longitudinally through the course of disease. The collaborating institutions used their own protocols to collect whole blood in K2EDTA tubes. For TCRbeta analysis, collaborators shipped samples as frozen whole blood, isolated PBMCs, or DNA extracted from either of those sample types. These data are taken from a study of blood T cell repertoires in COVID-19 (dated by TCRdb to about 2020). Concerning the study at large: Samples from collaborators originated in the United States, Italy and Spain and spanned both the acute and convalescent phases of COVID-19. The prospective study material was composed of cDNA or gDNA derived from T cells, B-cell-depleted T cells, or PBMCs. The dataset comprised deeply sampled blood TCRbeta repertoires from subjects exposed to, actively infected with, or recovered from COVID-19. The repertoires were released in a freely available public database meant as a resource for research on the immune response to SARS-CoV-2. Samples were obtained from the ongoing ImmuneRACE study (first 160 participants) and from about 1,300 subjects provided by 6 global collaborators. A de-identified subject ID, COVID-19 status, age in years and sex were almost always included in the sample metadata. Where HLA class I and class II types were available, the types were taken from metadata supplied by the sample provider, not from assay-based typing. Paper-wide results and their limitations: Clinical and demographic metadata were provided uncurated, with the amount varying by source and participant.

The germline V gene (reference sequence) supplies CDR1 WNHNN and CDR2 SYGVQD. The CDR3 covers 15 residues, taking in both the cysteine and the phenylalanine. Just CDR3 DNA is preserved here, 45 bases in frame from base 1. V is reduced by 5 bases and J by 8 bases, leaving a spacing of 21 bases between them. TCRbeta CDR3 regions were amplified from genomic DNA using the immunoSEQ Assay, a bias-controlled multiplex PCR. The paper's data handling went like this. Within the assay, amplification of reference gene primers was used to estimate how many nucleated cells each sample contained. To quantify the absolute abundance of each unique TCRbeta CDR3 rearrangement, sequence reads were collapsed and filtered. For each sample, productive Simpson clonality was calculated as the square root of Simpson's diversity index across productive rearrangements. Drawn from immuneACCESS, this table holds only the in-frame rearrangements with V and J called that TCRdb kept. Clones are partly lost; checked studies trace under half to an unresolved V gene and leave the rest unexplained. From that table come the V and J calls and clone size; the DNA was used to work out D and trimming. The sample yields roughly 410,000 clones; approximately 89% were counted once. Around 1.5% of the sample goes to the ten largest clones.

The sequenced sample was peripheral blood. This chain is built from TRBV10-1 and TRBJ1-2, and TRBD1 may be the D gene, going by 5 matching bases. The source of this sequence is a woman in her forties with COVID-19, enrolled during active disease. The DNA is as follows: TGCGCCAGCAGTAGGCGCAGGGCTAGAACTAAGGGCTACACCTTC. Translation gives CASSRRRARTKGYTF.